One sample yielded the 10 T cell receptor beta chains listed below, sequenced in a study of Graves' ophthalmopathy and Graves' hyperthyroidism. Beta-chain TCR CDR3 regions were amplified from RNA transcripts. RT-PCR with HTBI primers came first, then second-round multiplex PCR. Each CDR3 protein gets one entry after TCRdb re-called the multiplex PCR reads with MiXCR. Here the sample spans some 750,000 distinct CDR3 sequences, 40% being singletons. The specimen sequenced was peripheral blood. The receptors shown here come from an adult man with Graves' ophthalmopathy.

This clonotype was seen at least ten times. The chain couples TRBV10-3 to TRBJ2-6; D is unclear. The germline V and J ends were trimmed by 6 bases and 0 bases, with 0 bases remaining between them. Germline CDR1 is ENHRY and CDR2 is SYGVKD. CDR3 size: 12 residues. CDR3 nucleotides: TGTGCCATCAGCTCTGGGGCCAACGTCCTGACTTTC. Residues: CAISSGANVLTF.

The genes are TRBV25-1 and TRBJ2-5; TRBD2 agrees at 10 bases. Germline CDR1 and CDR2: MGHDK and SYGVNS. With 3 bases clipped from V and 3 bases from J, the junction kept 10 bases outside the gene matches. This CDR3 contains 17 residues. CDR3 protein: CASSEVAGGLRKETQYF. Here the CDR3 DNA reads TGTGCCAGCAGTGAGGTAGCGGGGGGTTTAAGGAAAGAGACCCAGTACTTC.

This clonotype was counted between two and nine times. An end of the junction differs from the germline gene, which may be a read error. This rearrangement joins TRBV14 to TRBJ1-3, with 8 bases identical to TRBD1. Per the germline V gene, CDR1 is SGHDN and CDR2 is FVKESK. The CDR3 covers 16 residues. The chain's CDR3 is CASSQGQGPKGNTIYF. For the CDR3, the DNA is TGCGCCAGCAGCCAAGGACAGGGCCCTAAAGGAAACACCATATATTTT.

This clonotype was found a few times. The J gene is TRBJ1-5, the V gene TRBV6-1; maybe TRBD1 (6 bases). The V gene's germline CDR1 is MNHNS and CDR2 SASEGT. V was trimmed by 6 bases and J by 6 bases, leaving 18 bases between them. CDR3 length: 15 residues. In DNA form, the CDR3 reads TGTGCCAGCAGGCCCCGGGGGCAGGGCAGTCAGCCCCAGCATTTT. Translation: CASRPRGQGSQPQHF.

This clonotype was seen ten or more times. CDR3 residues: CASSPRGSYEQYF. In nucleotides, the CDR3 is TGTGCCAGCAGCCCCAGGGGCTCCTACGAGCAGTACTTC. The chain uses TRBV2 and TRBJ2-7, with D possibly matching TRBD1 (6 bases). The CDR3 is 13 amino acids. In germline, CDR1 is SNHLY, CDR2 FYNNEI. The V and J ends lost 6 bases and 0 bases respectively, with 9 bases between them.

The chain combines TRBV20-1 with TRBJ2-7; 9 bases are shared with TRBD2. V was pared by 3 bases and J by 7 bases, with 7 bases of the junction left unmatched. The CDR3 runs to 13 residues. The germline CDR1 and CDR2 sequences are DFQATT and SNEGSKA (reference sequence). The CDR3 sequence is CSARESSGGEQYF. In DNA form, the CDR3 reads TGCAGTGCTAGGGAATCCAGCGGGGGGGAGCAGTACTTC.

The chain couples TRBV7-9 to TRBJ1-1, with D maybe TRBD1 (5 bases). The germline V gene encodes CDR1 SEHNR and CDR2 FQNEAQ (reference sequence). This CDR3 is 16 amino acids long. Deletions cut 4 bases from V and 1 base from J, with 16 bases between. CDR3 sequence: CASSSGRVGRNTEAFF. The CDR3 coding sequence is TGTGCCAGCAGCTCGGGCAGGGTGGGGAGGAACACTGAAGCTTTCTTT.

The sample holds a few counts of this clonotype. V and J are TRBV12-3 or TRBV12-4 and TRBJ1-3, with a tentative D call TRBD1 (6 bases). V was trimmed by 4 bases and J by 8 bases, leaving 12 bases between them. This CDR3 comprises 13 residues. The CDR3 DNA sequence: TGTGCCAGCAGTTCCCCCTGGGGGCACACCATATATTTT. It is translated as CASSSPWGHTIYF.

The chain combines TRBV19 with TRBJ2-7, with 10 bases matching TRBD2. The germline gives CDR1 LNHDA, CDR2 SQIVND (reference sequence). The CDR3 consists of 14 residues. V was clipped by 7 bases and J by 1 base; unmatched bases: 4. In nucleotides, the CDR3 is TGTGCCAGTACATTTAGCGGGAGGTCCTACGAGCAGTACTTC. Protein sequence: CASTFSGRSYEQYF.

This clonotype was seen a handful of times. The V call is TRBV6-5, the J call TRBJ2-7; D is perhaps TRBD1 or TRBD2 (6 bases each). Germline CDR1 is MNHEY and CDR2 is SVGAGI. The CDR3 is 15 residues long. The V gene lost 3 bases and the J gene lost 3 bases, with 15 bases spanning the gap. The CDR3 sequence is CASSYLSGGGYEQYF. In DNA, the CDR3 is TGTGCCAGCAGTTATCTCTCAGGAGGGGGCTACGAGCAGTACTTC.